Below are 8 T cell receptor beta chains sequenced from a single sample in a study of immune evolution from preneoplasia to lung adenocarcinoma. Measured with immunoSEQ multiplex PCR; TCRdb has only the in-frame clones, and not every one. The sample records over 7,000 clones, around three quarters being singletons. Input material: FFPE invasive lung adenocarcinoma tissue. These receptors all come from a person in their 40s with lung adenocarcinoma.

The chain combines TRBV28 with TRBJ1-5, with no clear D. This CDR3 spans 13 amino acids. Between the trimmed V and J ends, which lost 6 bases and 0 bases, there was a span of 6 bases. Germline-derived CDR1 and CDR2 are MDHEN and SYDVKM. Here the CDR3 reads CASSRDSNQPQHF. Here the CDR3 DNA reads TGTGCCAGCAGCAGAGATAGCAATCAGCCCCAGCATTTT. Complete variable domain (other parts from reference TRBV28 and TRBJ1-5): DVKVTQSSRYLVKRTGEKVFLECVQDMDHENMFWYRQDPGLGLRLIYFSYDVKMKEKGDIPEGYSVSREKKERFSLILESASTNQTSMYLCASSRDSNQPQHFGDGTRLSIL.

This chain uses TRBV6-6 with TRBJ1-4; D not certain. Germline CDR1 and CDR2: MNHNY and SVGAGI (reference sequence). V was cut by 6 bases and J by 7 bases, with 12 bases left in between. The CDR3 is made up of 13 amino acids. CDR3 bases: TGTGCCAGCAGCACGGGGTTACGTGAAAAACTGTTTTTT. This translates into CASSTGLREKLFF.

The V and J genes are TRBV5-1 and TRBJ1-6, with D hard to call. Trimming left V 0 bases short and J 7 bases short, with 8 bases between. Germline lookup yields CDR1 SGHRS and CDR2 YFSETQ. The CDR3 sequence is 14 residues long. CDR3 sequence: CASSLELSNSPLHF. The CDR3 nucleotides are TGCGCCAGCAGCTTGGAACTGTCAAATTCACCCCTCCACTTT.

The V and J genes are TRBV19 and TRBJ1-5, with TRBD1 matching over 7 bases. With V trimmed by 6 bases and J by 8 bases, 13 bases remained unmatched. The CDR3 is made up of 15 amino acids. Germline V gene sequence: CDR1 LNHDA, CDR2 SQIVND (reference sequence). Here the CDR3 reads CASRPPDRLTEPQHF. The CDR3 nucleotides read TGTGCCAGTAGACCCCCGGACAGGCTCACTGAGCCCCAGCATTTT. The full variable domain, completed using reference TRBV19 and TRBJ1-5, is DGGITQSPKYLFRKEGQNVTLSCEQNLNHDAMYWYRQDPGQGLRLIYYSQIVNDFQKGDIAEGYSVSREKKESFPLTVTSAQKNPTAFYLCASRPPDRLTEPQHFGDGTRLSIL.

The chain is built from TRBV28 and TRBJ1-1; no firm D call. The CDR3 has 16 amino acids. Per germline, CDR1 MDHEN and CDR2 SYDVKM. Trimming removed 1 base from V and 1 base from J, with 13 bases in between. The CDR3 loop reads CASSLSSGFTNTEAFF. DNA for the CDR3: TGTGCCAGCAGTTTATCTTCAGGATTCACGAACACTGAAGCTTTCTTT.

The chain has TRBV5-1 and TRBJ1-4; a weak D match, TRBD1 (5 bases). From germline, CDR1 is SGHRS and CDR2 YFSETQ. This CDR3 has 14 amino acids. Trimming took off 6 bases at V and 3 bases at J, with 12 bases between the two ends. DNA for the CDR3: TGCGCCAGCACGGGGGGGTTGGCTAATGAAAAACTGTTTTTT. It specifies CASTGGLANEKLFF.

The rearrangement joins TRBV6-5 to TRBJ2-7, with TRBD2 identical over 7 bases. This CDR3 has 14 residues. J lost 1 base, V lost 6 bases, and 6 bases had no gene match. Germline V CDR1 and CDR2: MNHEY, SVGAGI. The CDR3 bases are TGTGCCAGCAGCACGGGGGGATCATCCTACGAGCAGTACTTC. Translated, it gives CASSTGGSSYEQYF.

This chain joins TRBV6-1 and TRBJ1-1; possibly TRBD1 for D (5 bases). The CDR3 consists of 14 residues. The V gene lost 5 bases and the J gene lost 1 base, with 11 bases spanning the gap. The germline V gene encodes CDR1 MNHNS and CDR2 SASEGT. CDR3 bases: TGTGCCAGCAGTACCACCGGACAGAACACTGAAGCTTTCTTT. Its protein is CASSTTGQNTEAFF.